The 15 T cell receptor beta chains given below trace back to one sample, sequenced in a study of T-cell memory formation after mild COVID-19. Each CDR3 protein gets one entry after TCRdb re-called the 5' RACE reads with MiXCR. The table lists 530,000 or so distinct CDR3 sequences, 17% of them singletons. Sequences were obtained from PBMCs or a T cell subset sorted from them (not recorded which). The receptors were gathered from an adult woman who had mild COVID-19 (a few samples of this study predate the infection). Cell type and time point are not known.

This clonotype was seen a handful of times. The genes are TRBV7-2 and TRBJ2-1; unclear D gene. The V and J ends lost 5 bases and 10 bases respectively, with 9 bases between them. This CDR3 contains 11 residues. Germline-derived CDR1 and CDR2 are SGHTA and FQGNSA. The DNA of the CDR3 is TGTGCCAGCAGCCAACAACCGGAGCAGTTCTTC. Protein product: CASSQQPEQFF.

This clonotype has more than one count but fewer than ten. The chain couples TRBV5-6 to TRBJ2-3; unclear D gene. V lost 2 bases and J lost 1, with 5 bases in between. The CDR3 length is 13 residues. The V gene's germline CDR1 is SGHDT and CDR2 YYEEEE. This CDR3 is CASSLERTDTQYF. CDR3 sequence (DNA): TGTGCCAGCAGCTTAGAACGCACAGATACGCAGTATTTT.

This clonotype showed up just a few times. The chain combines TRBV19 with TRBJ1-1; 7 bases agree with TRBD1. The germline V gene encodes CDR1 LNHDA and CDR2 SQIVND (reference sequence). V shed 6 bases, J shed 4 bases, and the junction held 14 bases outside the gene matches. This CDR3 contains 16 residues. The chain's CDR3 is CASRLVGGGASTEAFF. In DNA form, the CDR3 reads TGTGCCAGTAGACTAGTCGGAGGGGGCGCGTCCACTGAAGCTTTCTTT.

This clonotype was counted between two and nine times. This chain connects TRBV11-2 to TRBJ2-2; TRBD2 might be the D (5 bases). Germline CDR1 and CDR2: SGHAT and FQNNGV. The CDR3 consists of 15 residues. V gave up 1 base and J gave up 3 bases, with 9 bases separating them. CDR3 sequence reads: CASSLVRDYTGELFF. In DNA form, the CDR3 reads TGTGCCAGCAGCTTAGTCCGGGATTACACCGGGGAGCTGTTTTTT.

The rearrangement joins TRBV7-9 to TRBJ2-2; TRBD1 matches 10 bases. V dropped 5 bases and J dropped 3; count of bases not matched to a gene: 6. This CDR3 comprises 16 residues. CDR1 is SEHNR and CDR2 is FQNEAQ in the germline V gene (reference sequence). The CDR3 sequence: CASSRRQGAHTGELFF. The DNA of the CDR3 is TGTGCCAGCAGCCGAAGACAGGGGGCTCACACCGGGGAGCTGTTTTTT. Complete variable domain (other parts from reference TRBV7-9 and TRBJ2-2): DTGVSQNPRHKITKRGQNVTFRCDPISEHNRLYWYRQTLGQGPEFLTYFQNEAQLEKSRLLSDRFSAERPKGSFSTLEIQRTEQGDSAMYLCASSRRQGAHTGELFFGEGSRLTVL.

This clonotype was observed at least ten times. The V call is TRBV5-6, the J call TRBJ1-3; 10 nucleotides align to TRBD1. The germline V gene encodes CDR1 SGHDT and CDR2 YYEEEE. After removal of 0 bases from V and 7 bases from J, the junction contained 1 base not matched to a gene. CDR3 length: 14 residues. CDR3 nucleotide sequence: TGTGCCAGCAGCTTGGGACAGGGGGCCAACACCATATATTTT. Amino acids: CASSLGQGANTIYF.

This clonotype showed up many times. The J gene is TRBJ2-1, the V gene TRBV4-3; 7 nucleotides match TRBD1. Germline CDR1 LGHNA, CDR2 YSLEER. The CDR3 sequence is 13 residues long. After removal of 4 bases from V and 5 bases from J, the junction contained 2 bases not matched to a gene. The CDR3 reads CASSLQGHNEQFF. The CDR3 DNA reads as TGCGCCAGCAGCCTACAGGGGCACAATGAGCAGTTCTTC.

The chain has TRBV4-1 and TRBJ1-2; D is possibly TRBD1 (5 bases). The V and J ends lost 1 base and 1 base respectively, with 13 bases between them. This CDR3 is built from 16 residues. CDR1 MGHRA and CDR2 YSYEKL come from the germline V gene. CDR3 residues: CASSQVWDGNNYGYTF. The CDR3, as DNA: TGCGCCAGCAGCCAAGTATGGGACGGAAATAACTATGGCTACACCTTC.

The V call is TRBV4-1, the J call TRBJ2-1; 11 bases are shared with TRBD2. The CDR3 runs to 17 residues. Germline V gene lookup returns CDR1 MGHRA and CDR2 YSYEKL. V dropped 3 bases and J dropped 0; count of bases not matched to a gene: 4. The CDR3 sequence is CASSHSGTSGSYNEQFF. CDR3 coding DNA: TGCGCCAGCAGCCACTCCGGGACTAGCGGCTCCTACAATGAGCAGTTCTTC.

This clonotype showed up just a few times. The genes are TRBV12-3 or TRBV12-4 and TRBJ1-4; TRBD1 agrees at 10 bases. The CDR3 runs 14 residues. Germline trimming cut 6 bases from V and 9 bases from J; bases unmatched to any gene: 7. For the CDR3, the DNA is TGTGCCAGCAGAGGGACAGGGGTACTACAAAAACTGTTTTTT. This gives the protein CASRGTGVLQKLFF.

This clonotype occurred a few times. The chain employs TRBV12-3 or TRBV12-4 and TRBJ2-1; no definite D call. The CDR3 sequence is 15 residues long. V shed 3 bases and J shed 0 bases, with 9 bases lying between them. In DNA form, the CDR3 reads TGTGCCAGCAGTTTCTTGGTGCTCTCCTACAATGAGCAGTTCTTC. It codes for CASSFLVLSYNEQFF.

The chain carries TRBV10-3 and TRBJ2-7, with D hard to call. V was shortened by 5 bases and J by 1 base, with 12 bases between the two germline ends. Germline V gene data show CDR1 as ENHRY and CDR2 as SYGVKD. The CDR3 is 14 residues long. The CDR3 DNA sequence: TGTGCCATCAGTCCCGTTTCCGAGTCCTACGAGCAGTACTTC. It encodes CAISPVSESYEQYF.

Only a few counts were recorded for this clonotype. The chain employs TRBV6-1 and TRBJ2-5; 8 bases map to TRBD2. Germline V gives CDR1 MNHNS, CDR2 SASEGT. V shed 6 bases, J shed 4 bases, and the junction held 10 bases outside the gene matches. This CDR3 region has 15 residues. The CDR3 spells CASRAQREFLETQYF. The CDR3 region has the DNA TGTGCCAGCAGGGCCCAGCGGGAGTTCTTAGAGACCCAGTACTTC.

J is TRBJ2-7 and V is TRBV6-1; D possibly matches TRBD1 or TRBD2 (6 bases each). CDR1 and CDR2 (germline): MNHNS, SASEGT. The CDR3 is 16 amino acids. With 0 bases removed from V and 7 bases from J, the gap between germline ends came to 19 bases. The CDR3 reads CASSEASGAGTWEQYF. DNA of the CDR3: TGTGCCAGCAGTGAAGCGTCGGGGGCAGGAACATGGGAGCAGTACTTC.

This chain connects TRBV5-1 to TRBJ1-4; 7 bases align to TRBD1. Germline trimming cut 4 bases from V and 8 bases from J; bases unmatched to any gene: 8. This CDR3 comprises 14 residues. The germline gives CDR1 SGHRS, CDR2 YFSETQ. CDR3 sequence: CASSHDRVKEKLFF. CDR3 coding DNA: TGCGCCAGCAGCCACGACAGGGTGAAGGAAAAACTGTTTTTT.